The clone carrying this T cell receptor beta chain was observed a few times. From germline, CDR1 is LGHDT and CDR2 YNNKEL (reference sequence). Trimming at V came to 6 bases and at J to 3 bases, leaving 6 bases not matched to a gene. This CDR3 comprises 15 residues. The TCR beta CDR3 regions underwent amplification using RNA transcripts as the source. Researchers ran a first-round RT-PCR on the TCR CDR3 using the HTBI primer set. MiXCR, run by TCRdb on the multiplex PCR reads, gives a single entry per CDR3 protein. The top ten clones hold about 53% of a sample with 490,000 or so distinct CDR3 sequences, approximately 23% of them seen once. The data were taken from a study of T cells in Graves' hyperthyroidism and ophthalmopathy.

The clonotype originates from a woman between 70 and 85 years old with Graves' ophthalmopathy. The chain couples TRBV3-1 to TRBJ2-1, with 9 bases identical to TRBD2. Sequencing used blood. DNA for the CDR3: TGTGCCAGCAGTATTAGCGGGAGACTCTACAATGAGCAGTTCTTC. As protein: CASSISGRLYNEQFF.